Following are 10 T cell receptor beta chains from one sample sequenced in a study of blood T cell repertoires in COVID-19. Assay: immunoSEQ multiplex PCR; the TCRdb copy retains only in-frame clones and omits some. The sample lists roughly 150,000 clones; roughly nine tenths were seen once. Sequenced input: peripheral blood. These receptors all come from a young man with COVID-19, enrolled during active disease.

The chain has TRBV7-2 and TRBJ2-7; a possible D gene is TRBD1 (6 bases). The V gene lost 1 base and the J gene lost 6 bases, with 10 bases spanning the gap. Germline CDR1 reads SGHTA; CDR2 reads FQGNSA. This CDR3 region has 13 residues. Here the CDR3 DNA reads TGTGCCAGCAGCTTAGACAGGGTTGGCGAGCAGTACTTC. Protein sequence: CASSLDRVGEQYF.

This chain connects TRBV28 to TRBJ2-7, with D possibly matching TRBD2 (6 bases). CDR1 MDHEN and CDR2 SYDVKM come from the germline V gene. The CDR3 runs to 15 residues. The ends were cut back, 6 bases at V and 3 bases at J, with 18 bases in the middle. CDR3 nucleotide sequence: TGTGCCAGCAGCCCTCCGCGGGGTACCCACTACGAGCAGTACTTC. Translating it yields CASSPPRGTHYEQYF.

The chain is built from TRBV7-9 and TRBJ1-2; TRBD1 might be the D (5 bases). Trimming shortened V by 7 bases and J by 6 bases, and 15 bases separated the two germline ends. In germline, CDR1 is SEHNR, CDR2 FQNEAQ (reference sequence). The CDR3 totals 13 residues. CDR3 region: CASIERGTDGYTF. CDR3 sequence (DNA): TGTGCCAGCATCGAGCGGGGGACGGATGGCTACACCTTC.

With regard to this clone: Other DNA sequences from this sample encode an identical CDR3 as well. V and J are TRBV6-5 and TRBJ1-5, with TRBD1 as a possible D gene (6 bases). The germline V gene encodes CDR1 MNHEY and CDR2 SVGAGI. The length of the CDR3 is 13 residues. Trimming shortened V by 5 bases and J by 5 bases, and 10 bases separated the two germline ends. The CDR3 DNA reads TGTGCCAGCAGTCGGGACACTCATCAGCCCCAGCATTTT. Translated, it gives CASSRDTHQPQHF.

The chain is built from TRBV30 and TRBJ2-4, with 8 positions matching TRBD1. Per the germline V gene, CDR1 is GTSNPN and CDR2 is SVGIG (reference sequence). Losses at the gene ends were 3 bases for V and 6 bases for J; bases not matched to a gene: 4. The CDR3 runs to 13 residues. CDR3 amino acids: CAWRGQGANIQYF. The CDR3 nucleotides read TGTGCCTGGAGAGGCCAGGGGGCAAACATTCAGTACTTC.

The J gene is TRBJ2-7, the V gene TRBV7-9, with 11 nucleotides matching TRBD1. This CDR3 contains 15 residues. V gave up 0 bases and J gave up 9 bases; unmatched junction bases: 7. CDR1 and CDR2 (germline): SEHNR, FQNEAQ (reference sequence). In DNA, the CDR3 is TGTGCCAGCAGCTTAGCCGGGACAGGGGGGTCTGGGCAGTACTTC. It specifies CASSLAGTGGSGQYF. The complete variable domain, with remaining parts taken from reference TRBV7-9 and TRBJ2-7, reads DTGVSQNPRHKITKRGQNVTFRCDPISEHNRLYWYRQTLGQGPEFLTYFQNEAQLEKSRLLSDRFSAERPKGSFSTLEIQRTEQGDSAMYLCASSLAGTGGSGQYFGPGTRLTVT.

The CDR3 DNA follows: TGCGCCAGCAGCCAAGATAAGCGGGGTCCCTACGAGCAGTACTTC. Translating gives CASSQDKRGPYEQYF. The chain links TRBV4-3 to TRBJ2-7, with 7 bases lining up with TRBD2. Unmatched junction bases numbered 4, after V lost 0 bases and J lost 2 bases. Per the germline V gene, CDR1 is LGHNA and CDR2 is YSLEER. This CDR3 has 15 residues.

CDR3 in amino acids: CASSLVDSSYNEQFF. Here the CDR3 DNA reads TGTGCCAGCAGCTTAGTGGACAGCTCCTACAATGAGCAGTTCTTC. This rearrangement joins TRBV7-9 to TRBJ2-1; possible D gene TRBD1, 6 bases. The V and J ends lost 1 base and 0 bases respectively, with 7 bases between them. The CDR3 is 15 residues long. Germline loops: CDR1 SEHNR, CDR2 FQNEAQ (reference sequence).

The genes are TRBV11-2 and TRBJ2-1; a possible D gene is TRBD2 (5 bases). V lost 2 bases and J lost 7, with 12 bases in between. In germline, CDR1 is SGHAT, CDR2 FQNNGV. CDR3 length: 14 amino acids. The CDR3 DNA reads TGTGCCAGCAGCTTACGCGGTAGCGCTAATGAGCAGTTCTTC. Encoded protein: CASSLRGSANEQFF.

The CDR3 DNA is TGCGCCAGCAGCCTGGGACAGGGATTATCACCCCTCCACTTT. Amino acids: CASSLGQGLSPLHF. The chain uses TRBV5-1 and TRBJ1-6; 9 nucleotides align to TRBD1. Unmatched junction bases numbered 6, after V lost 4 bases and J lost 10 bases. Germline loops: CDR1 SGHRS, CDR2 YFSETQ. CDR3 length: 14 amino acids.